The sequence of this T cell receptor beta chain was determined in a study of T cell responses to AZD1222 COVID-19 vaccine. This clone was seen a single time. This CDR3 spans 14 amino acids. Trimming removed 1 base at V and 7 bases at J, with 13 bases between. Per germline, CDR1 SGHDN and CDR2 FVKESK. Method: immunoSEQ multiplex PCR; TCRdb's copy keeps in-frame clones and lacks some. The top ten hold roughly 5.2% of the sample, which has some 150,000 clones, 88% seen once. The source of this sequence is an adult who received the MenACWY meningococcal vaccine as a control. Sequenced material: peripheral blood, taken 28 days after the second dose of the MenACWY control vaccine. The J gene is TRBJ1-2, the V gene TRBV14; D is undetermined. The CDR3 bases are TGTGCCAGCAGCCAAGGTAGCGTCCTACTTGGCTACACCTTC. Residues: CASSQGSVLLGYTF.